Each of the 21 T cell receptor beta chains below was sequenced from the same sample in a study of cytomegalovirus exposure and HLA in healthy donors. Researchers ran the PCR with 60 Vbeta and 13 Jbeta primers. Generated by immunoSEQ multiplex PCR, the TCRdb table keeps only in-frame clones and is missing some. The repertoire consists of approximately 150,000 clones, with under 80% occurring once and the leading ten covering about 2.5%. Source material: PBMCs. Every receptor here comes from a human donor in good health.

This clone was seen more than once but under ten times. This chain links TRBV11-1 with TRBJ2-7; 11 bases are shared with TRBD2. Germline V gene lookup returns CDR1 SGHAT and CDR2 FQDESV (reference sequence). This CDR3 contains 17 residues. The junction had 12 bases not matched to a gene; V was cut back by 5 bases and J by 3 bases. This CDR3 reads CASSPGGTGTSGYEQYF. DNA of the CDR3: TGTGCCAGCAGCCCAGGGGGTACCGGGACTAGCGGCTACGAGCAGTACTTC.

This clone was detected a few times. The chain employs TRBV5-6 and TRBJ2-3; the D gene is possibly TRBD2 (6 bases). Trimming cost V 0 bases and J 0 bases, with 11 bases left between them. The CDR3 totals 16 residues. Germline-derived CDR1 and CDR2 are SGHDT and YYEEEE. CDR3 in amino acids: CASSLGSGTSTDTQYF. CDR3 bases: TGTGCCAGCAGCTTGGGTAGCGGTACTAGCACAGATACGCAGTATTTT.

In this sample, this clone turned up once. CDR3 loop: CASSAQTGNTEAFF. CDR3 coding DNA: TGTGCCAGTAGTGCCCAGACAGGGAACACTGAAGCTTTCTTT. This chain links TRBV19 with TRBJ1-1; D may be TRBD1 (6 bases). Germline values: CDR1 LNHDA, CDR2 SQIVND (reference sequence). V lost 5 bases and J lost 1, with 11 bases in between. The CDR3 spans 14 residues.

This clone has more than one count but fewer than ten. The chain is built from TRBV6-4 and TRBJ2-7; a weak D match, TRBD2 (6 bases). Trimming removed 3 bases at V and 3 bases at J, with 24 bases between. CDR1 MRHNA and CDR2 SNTAGT come from the germline V gene. The CDR3 length is 18 residues. The CDR3 sequence is CASSEIRGRRGEDYEQYF. The CDR3 DNA is TGTGCCAGCAGTGAAATTCGGGGGAGAAGGGGTGAAGACTACGAGCAGTACTTC.

The gene calls are TRBV5-1 and TRBJ2-7; D unresolved. Germline V gene data show CDR1 as SGHRS and CDR2 as YFSETQ. The CDR3 runs to 13 residues. Between the trimmed V and J ends, which lost 4 bases and 2 bases, there was a span of 10 bases. The CDR3 loop reads CASSPAAAYEQYF. In nucleotides, the CDR3 is TGCGCCAGCAGCCCGGCGGCGGCCTACGAGCAGTACTTC.

V usage is TRBV5-5 and J usage is TRBJ2-1; 11 bases are shared with TRBD1. This CDR3 has 15 residues. Germline V gene data show CDR1 as SGHKS and CDR2 as YYEKEE (reference sequence). Losses at the gene ends were 0 bases for V and 6 bases for J; bases not matched to a gene: 2. CDR3 amino acids: CASSLVGTGGNEQFF. CDR3 sequence (DNA): TGTGCCAGCAGCTTGGTGGGGACAGGGGGCAATGAGCAGTTCTTC.

This clone was counted a single time. This chain links TRBV18 with TRBJ2-3, with unresolved D. Per germline, CDR1 KGHSH and CDR2 LQKENI. The CDR3 spans 13 residues. Trimming removed 4 bases at V and 4 bases at J, with 9 bases between. DNA for the CDR3: TGTGCCAGCTCACGGCCGCAGTCAGATACGCAGTATTTT. It specifies CASSRPQSDTQYF. The variable domain in full, completed from reference TRBV18 and TRBJ2-3, reads NAGVMQNPRHLVRRRGQEARLRCSPMKGHSHVYWYRQLPEEGLKFMVYLQKENIIDESGMPKERFSAEFPKEGPSILRIQQVVRGDSAAYFCASSRPQSDTQYFGPGTRLTVL.

The rearrangement uses TRBV27 and TRBJ2-7; D is unclear. Germline V CDR1 and CDR2: MNHEY, SMNVEV (reference sequence). V lost 5 bases and J 2 bases, leaving 19 bases between the germline ends. This CDR3 is built from 16 residues. The DNA for the CDR3 is TGTGCCAGCAGTCTATACCCCCCTCAGGTTCCCTACGAGCAGTACTTC. Amino acids: CASSLYPPQVPYEQYF.

The chain joins TRBV28 to TRBJ1-1, with a weak D call TRBD1 (5 bases). CDR1 and CDR2 (germline): MDHEN, SYDVKM. The CDR3 is 16 amino acids. Trimming cost V 7 bases and J 5 bases, with 23 bases left between them. CDR3 coding DNA: TGTGCCAGCAATCCAACATCACGGCAGGGTTGGACTGAAGCTTTCTTT. It specifies CASNPTSRQGWTEAFF.

The J gene is TRBJ2-1, the V gene TRBV2; 14 bases are shared with TRBD2. Germline-derived CDR1 and CDR2 are SNHLY and FYNNEI. With 3 bases clipped from V and 10 bases from J, the junction kept 5 bases outside the gene matches. This CDR3 is built from 15 residues. The CDR3 region has the DNA TGTGCCAGCAGTGAGCCGACTAGCGGGGGGGTGGAGCAGTTCTTC. Translating gives CASSEPTSGGVEQFF.

This clone was observed a few times. The gene calls are TRBV4-1 and TRBJ2-3, with 9 bases aligning to TRBD1. V shed 4 bases and J 2 bases; nucleotides not matched to a gene: 10. Germline values: CDR1 MGHRA, CDR2 YSYEKL. This CDR3 comprises 17 residues. The CDR3 DNA sequence: TGCGCCAGCAGCCCTTTCGGGACAGGGATTGTCACAGATACGCAGTATTTT. Its protein is CASSPFGTGIVTDTQYF.

The chain is built from TRBV12-5 and TRBJ2-3; D uncertain. Trimming cost V 2 bases and J 3 bases, with 6 bases left between them. The CDR3 consists of 13 residues. Germline CDR1 LGHNT, CDR2 FRNRAP. The DNA of the CDR3 is TGTGCTAGTGGTTTGCTTATTACAGATACGCAGTATTTT. Its protein product is CASGLLITDTQYF. The variable domain in full, with the rest retrieved from reference TRBV12-5 and TRBJ2-3, is DARVTQTPRHKVTEMGQEVTMRCQPILGHNTVFWYRQTMMQGLELLAYFRNRAPLDDSGMPKDRFSAEMPDATLATLKIQPSEPRDSAVYFCASGLLITDTQYFGPGTRLTVL.

V and J are TRBV6-4 and TRBJ1-3, with D possibly matching TRBD1 (6 bases). Germline CDR1 is MRHNA and CDR2 is SNTAGT. V was cut by 8 bases and J by 3 bases, with 20 bases left in between. The CDR3 length is 16 residues. In DNA form, the CDR3 reads TGTGCCAGCGCCAGGACCAGGAGCAGGGGTGGAAACACCATATATTTT. Amino acids: CASARTRSRGGNTIYF.

The chain is built from TRBV6-1 and TRBJ1-5; 7 bases fit TRBD1. With 7 bases clipped from V and 2 bases from J, the junction kept 5 bases outside the gene matches. The germline CDR1 and CDR2 sequences are MNHNS and SASEGT. This CDR3 is 14 amino acids long. CDR3 DNA sequence: TGTGCCAGCACCCGGACAGGCGGCAATCAGCCCCAGCATTTT. Residues: CASTRTGGNQPQHF.

The table lists this clone with a few counts. The chain has TRBV30 and TRBJ2-3; maybe TRBD2 (6 bases). The CDR3 is 20 amino acids. Germline V gene sequence: CDR1 GTSNPN, CDR2 SVGIG (reference sequence). The germline V and J ends were trimmed by 2 bases and 4 bases, with 31 bases remaining between them. In nucleotides, the CDR3 is TGTGCCTGGAGTTATTTCGGTGGGGATTTAATGAGTTTAGCGGCAGATACGCAGTATTTT. It translates to CAWSYFGGDLMSLAADTQYF.

This clone was seen just once. This chain uses TRBV4-2 with TRBJ2-7; D ambiguous. Germline loops: CDR1 LGHNA, CDR2 YNFKEQ. Trimming pared 0 bases from V and 3 bases from J, leaving 9 bases between. There are 14 residues in the CDR3. The CDR3 is CASSQEPSDYEQYF. As DNA, the CDR3 is TGTGCCAGCAGCCAAGAACCAAGCGACTACGAGCAGTACTTC.

The chain carries TRBV12-5 and TRBJ2-2, with D perhaps TRBD1 (6 bases). This CDR3 comprises 17 residues. Between the trimmed V and J ends, which lost 1 base and 5 bases, there was a span of 17 bases. Germline V CDR1 and CDR2: LGHNT, FRNRAP. The CDR3, as DNA: TGTGCTAGTGGTTTGGCGGACAGCACTTGGGGGACCGGGGAGCTGTTTTTT. The encoded protein is CASGLADSTWGTGELFF. The complete variable domain, with remaining parts taken from reference TRBV12-5 and TRBJ2-2, reads DARVTQTPRHKVTEMGQEVTMRCQPILGHNTVFWYRQTMMQGLELLAYFRNRAPLDDSGMPKDRFSAEMPDATLATLKIQPSEPRDSAVYFCASGLADSTWGTGELFFGEGSRLTVL.

The V and J genes are TRBV19 and TRBJ2-7; D perhaps matches TRBD1 (6 bases). The CDR3 has 14 residues. Trimming took off 6 bases at V and 2 bases at J, with 14 bases between the two ends. The germline V gene has CDR1 LNHDA and CDR2 SQIVND (reference sequence). CDR3 nucleotides: TGTGCCAGTAGGCCGGACAGCGGTCCCTACGAGCAGTACTTC. Amino acids: CASRPDSGPYEQYF.

In this sample, this clone turned up a few times. V and J are TRBV10-3 and TRBJ2-2; perhaps TRBD1 as D (6 bases). CDR3 length: 17 amino acids. Trimming removed 10 bases at V and 3 bases at J, with 24 bases between. Looked up from germline, CDR1 is ENHRY and CDR2 is SYGVKD. Here the CDR3 reads CATYSPTGTTDTGELFF. The CDR3 DNA follows: TGTGCCACCTACAGCCCAACAGGGACAACCGACACCGGGGAGCTGTTTTTT.

In its sample, this clone was seen a few times. The V gene is TRBV4-2, the J gene TRBJ1-2; D unclear. Germline CDR1 LGHNA, CDR2 YNFKEQ. The V gene lost 5 bases and the J gene lost 7 bases, with 14 bases spanning the gap. The CDR3 is 13 residues long. DNA of the CDR3: TGTGCCAGCAGCTTCGAGGGCGCAGCTGGCTACACCTTC. Translated, it gives CASSFEGAAGYTF.

The count of this clone is one. The V gene is TRBV30, the J gene TRBJ1-1; D may be TRBD1 (6 bases). The CDR3 loop spans 11 amino acids. Germline values: CDR1 GTSNPN, CDR2 SVGIG (reference sequence). V was pared by 4 bases and J by 6 bases, with 9 bases between. CDR3 protein: CAWIQGSEAFF. The CDR3 DNA sequence: TGTGCCTGGATACAGGGCTCTGAAGCTTTCTTT.